Listed here are 13 T cell receptor beta chains from one sample, sequenced in a study of CD8 T cells in Susac syndrome. After extraction with the RNeasy kit, roughly 0.45 to 1 ug of the RNA was reverse transcribed using random hexamers. TCRdb re-derived calls from the immunoSEQ multiplex PCR reads in MiXCR, one entry per CDR3 protein. This table holds 140,000 or so distinct CDR3 sequences, around 96% found once. The sample comprised CD4+ T cells from PBMCs. Source of these receptors: a human donor with multiple sclerosis.

This clonotype turned up a few times. The V gene is TRBV7-2, the J gene TRBJ1-6; D gene ambiguous. V was shortened by 0 bases and J by 9 bases, with 6 bases between the two germline ends. Germline assignment: CDR1 SGHTA and CDR2 FQGNSA. The CDR3 spans 13 residues. The CDR3 region is CASSLAVGSPLHF. CDR3 nucleotides: TGTGCCAGCAGCTTAGCGGTGGGTTCACCCCTCCACTTT.

This chain connects TRBV5-1 to TRBJ2-1; 14 bases align to TRBD2. The CDR3 has 14 amino acids. Trimming at V came to 9 bases and at J to 5 bases, leaving 4 bases not matched to a gene. Germline CDR1 and CDR2: SGHRS and YFSETQ. The CDR3 coding sequence is TGCGCCACCGGGACTAGCGGGAGCCACAATGAGCAGTTCTTC. Translating gives CATGTSGSHNEQFF.

This clonotype was detected only once. This chain connects TRBV7-6 to TRBJ2-1; D call uncertain. In germline, CDR1 is SGHVS, CDR2 FNYEAQ. The CDR3 spans 15 residues. V was pared by 6 bases and J by 0 bases, with 12 bases between. CDR3 sequence (DNA): TGTGCCAGCAGTCCAACATTAAGCTCCTACAATGAGCAGTTCTTC. Encoded protein: CASSPTLSSYNEQFF.

The chain is built from TRBV12-3 or TRBV12-4 and TRBJ1-2, with TRBD1 as a possible D gene (5 bases). V was cut by 4 bases and J by 1 base, with 10 bases left in between. The CDR3 extends over 14 amino acids. The DNA of the CDR3 is TGTGCCAGCAGTTCGGCAGGGAGTAACTATGGCTACACCTTC. Encoded protein: CASSSAGSNYGYTF.

Concerning this clonotype: Compared with germline, one end of the junction differs, possibly owing to a read error. The chain carries TRBV20-1 and TRBJ1-1; the D is unclear. This CDR3 is built from 13 residues. Looked up from germline, CDR1 is DFQATT and CDR2 is SNEGSKA (reference sequence). DNA for the CDR3: TGCAGTGCTGGAGAGAACAGGAACACTGAAGCTTTCTTT. Its translation is CSAGENRNTEAFF.

The J gene is TRBJ1-2, the V gene TRBV4-2; D gene ambiguous. Trimming took 0 bases from V and 4 from J, leaving 6 bases between them. The CDR3 is made up of 13 amino acids. Germline V gene lookup returns CDR1 LGHNA and CDR2 YNFKEQ. CDR3 bases: TGTGCCAGCAGCCAAGAGAGTTCCTATGGCTACACCTTC. Its protein product is CASSQESSYGYTF.

The chain recombines TRBV30 with TRBJ1-1; D is unresolved. Germline CDR1 and CDR2: GTSNPN and SVGIG (reference sequence). The CDR3 length is 12 residues. Trimming took off 0 bases at V and 10 bases at J, with 12 bases between the two ends. CDR3 residues: CAWSVPASRAFF. The CDR3 bases are TGTGCCTGGAGTGTACCTGCCAGCAGAGCTTTCTTT. The entire variable domain, with the rest obtained from reference TRBV30 and TRBJ1-1, is as follows: SQTIHQWPATLVQPVGSPLSLECTVEGTSNPNLYWYRQAAGRGLQLLFYSVGIGQISSEVPQNLSASRPQDRQFILSSKKLLLSDSGFYLCAWSVPASRAFFGQGTRLTVV.

The rearrangement uses TRBV2 and TRBJ2-7; D remains ambiguous. Germline V gives CDR1 SNHLY, CDR2 FYNNEI. The CDR3 totals 15 residues. With 4 bases removed from V and 7 bases from J, the gap between germline ends came to 20 bases. CDR3 residues: CASSVFVGLHFEQYF. CDR3 nucleotide sequence: TGTGCCAGCAGTGTTTTTGTAGGGCTTCATTTTGAGCAGTACTTC.

J is TRBJ2-1 and V is TRBV20-1; D gene unclear. The ends were cut back, 2 bases at V and 6 bases at J, with 8 bases in the middle. This CDR3 region has 12 residues. In germline, CDR1 is DFQATT, CDR2 SNEGSKA (reference sequence). The CDR3 bases are TGCAGTGCTAGACTAGTCCCCAATGAGCAGTTCTTC. Amino acid sequence: CSARLVPNEQFF.

The chain uses TRBV4-3 and TRBJ2-7, with D possibly matching TRBD2 (5 bases). The CDR3 contains 16 residues. The V gene's germline CDR1 is LGHNA and CDR2 YSLEER. V gave up 0 bases and J gave up 4 bases, with 16 bases separating them. The DNA of the CDR3 is TGCGCCAGCAGCCAAGATGCGGGCCAAAAGGAGTACGAGCAGTACTTC. This encodes CASSQDAGQKEYEQYF.

This clonotype was observed once. V is TRBV29-1 and J is TRBJ1-2; D is unclear. Germline CDR1 and CDR2: SQVTM and ANQGSEA. The CDR3 has 11 residues. Trimming took off 4 bases at V and 7 bases at J, with 10 bases between the two ends. The CDR3 reads CSVGSLAGYTF. CDR3 nucleotide sequence: TGCAGCGTTGGGTCTTTAGCTGGCTACACCTTC.

The chain combines TRBV28 with TRBJ1-2; the match to TRBD1 covers 7 bases. The CDR3 covers 13 residues. The germline gives CDR1 MDHEN, CDR2 SYDVKM. Trimming removed 1 base from V and 12 bases from J; junction bases left unmatched: 8. This chain's CDR3 is CASSLFRDSDDTF. Here the CDR3 DNA reads TGTGCCAGCAGTTTATTCAGGGACAGCGACGACACCTTC.

This clonotype was seen just once. The chain links TRBV7-2 to TRBJ1-6; the match to TRBD1 covers 10 bases. Germline assignment: CDR1 SGHTA and CDR2 FQGNSA. CDR3 length: 16 amino acids. Trimming removed 1 base from V and 11 bases from J; junction bases left unmatched: 8. For the CDR3, the DNA is TGTGCCAGCAGCTTAGGGACAGGGGGTGGGGCAACACCCCTCCACTTT. The encoded protein is CASSLGTGGGATPLHF.